The 28 T cell receptor beta chains in this list originate from one sample, sequenced in a study of blood T cell repertoires in COVID-19. Measured with immunoSEQ multiplex PCR; TCRdb has only the in-frame clones, and not every one. The sample has some 220,000 clones; 80% are singletons. Sequences were obtained from peripheral blood. These TCRs come from a human donor in a cohort sampled during active COVID-19.

The chain carries TRBV5-1 and TRBJ2-1; 10 bases are a match to TRBD2. V shed 1 base, J shed 10 bases, and the junction held 8 bases outside the gene matches. The CDR3 loop spans 15 amino acids. Germline assignment: CDR1 SGHRS and CDR2 YFSETQ. As DNA, the CDR3 is TGCGCCAGCAGCTTGCCTCTAGCGGGAGCGGGAGAGCAGTTCTTC. This encodes CASSLPLAGAGEQFF.

The J gene is TRBJ2-7, the V gene TRBV2, with D perhaps matching TRBD2 (5 bases). The length of the CDR3 is 14 residues. Germline values: CDR1 SNHLY, CDR2 FYNNEI. V dropped 5 bases and J dropped 2 bases, with 13 bases sitting between them. CDR3 amino acids: CASSFRGIPYEQYF. The DNA for the CDR3 is TGTGCCAGCAGTTTTCGGGGAATTCCCTACGAGCAGTACTTC.

This clone appeared a few times. This chain links TRBV6-1 with TRBJ1-6; TRBD1 agrees at 8 bases. From germline, CDR1 is MNHNS and CDR2 SASEGT. The CDR3 is 15 amino acids. J was trimmed by 6 bases and V by 3 bases; bases with no gene match: 4. DNA for the CDR3: TGTGCCAGCAGTGAGCAGGGGGCGCGTAATTCACCCCTCCACTTT. Its protein product is CASSEQGARNSPLHF.

This chain joins TRBV27 and TRBJ1-2; 8 bases match TRBD1. V shed 5 bases, J shed 4 bases, and the junction held 6 bases outside the gene matches. CDR1 is MNHEY and CDR2 is SMNVEV in the germline V gene (reference sequence). This CDR3 has 14 residues. The CDR3 region is CASSKDRDGYGYTF. The CDR3 region has the DNA TGTGCCAGCAGTAAGGACAGGGACGGCTATGGCTACACCTTC.

The V and J genes are TRBV28 and TRBJ2-2; 8 bases map to TRBD2. The CDR3 loop spans 17 amino acids. Germline V gene sequence: CDR1 MDHEN, CDR2 SYDVKM. After removal of 8 bases from V and 2 bases from J, the junction contained 13 bases not matched to a gene. CDR3 protein: CASGSLTSGVNTGELFF. In DNA form, the CDR3 reads TGTGCCAGCGGCTCACTTACTAGCGGAGTTAACACCGGGGAGCTGTTTTTT.

The chain recombines TRBV10-3 with TRBJ2-3; 11 bases are shared with TRBD1. Trimming took 5 bases from V and 3 from J; bases not matched to a gene: 7. Per germline, CDR1 ENHRY and CDR2 SYGVKD. This CDR3 region has 16 residues. CDR3 residues: CAISFTGTGGTDTQYF. CDR3 DNA: TGTGCCATCAGTTTTACCGGGACAGGGGGAACAGATACGCAGTATTTT.

J is TRBJ1-5 and V is TRBV7-9, with D maybe TRBD1 (5 bases). V gave up 2 bases and J gave up 2 bases, with 22 bases separating them. There are 19 residues in the CDR3. The germline gives CDR1 SEHNR, CDR2 FQNEAQ (reference sequence). In DNA form, the CDR3 reads TGTGCCAGCAGCTTATTTCGGAGTGGAGGGGATGCTGGCAATCAGCCCCAGCATTTT. Encoded protein: CASSLFRSGGDAGNQPQHF.

The chain couples TRBV29-1 to TRBJ1-6; 7 nucleotides match TRBD1. Germline V lookup: CDR1 SQVTM, CDR2 ANQGSEA. The V gene end was trimmed by 5 bases and the J gene end by 8 bases; junction bases not matched to a gene: 12. The CDR3 consists of 15 residues. CDR3 sequence reads: CSVKEGAMLDSPLHF. CDR3 nucleotides: TGCAGCGTTAAGGAGGGGGCCATGCTGGATTCACCCCTCCACTTT.

The V and J genes are TRBV5-4 and TRBJ2-5, with D perhaps TRBD1 (6 bases). Trimming stripped 4 bases from V and 5 bases from J, with 15 bases between. There are 14 residues in the CDR3. CDR1 and CDR2 from the germline V gene are SGHNT and YYREEE (reference sequence). CDR3 loop: CASSTRQDPETQYF. CDR3 in DNA: TGTGCCAGCAGCACGCGACAGGACCCGGAGACCCAGTACTTC.

CDR3: CASRPGQGEGYNEQFF. CDR3 coding DNA: TGTGCCAGCAGGCCGGGACAGGGAGAGGGCTACAATGAGCAGTTCTTC. V gene TRBV28 combines with J gene TRBJ2-1; 9 bases align to TRBD1. Germline lookup yields CDR1 MDHEN and CDR2 SYDVKM. CDR3 size: 16 residues. The V gene end was trimmed by 6 bases and the J gene end by 3 bases; junction bases not matched to a gene: 9.

The gene calls are TRBV7-8 and TRBJ1-1; a weak D match, TRBD1 (5 bases). V was pared by 5 bases and J by 1 base, with 8 bases between. Germline V CDR1 and CDR2: SGHVS, FQNEAQ. CDR3 length: 13 amino acids. The CDR3: CASSLGQNTEAFF. The CDR3 bases are TGTGCCAGCAGCCTAGGACAGAACACTGAAGCTTTCTTT.

The chain carries TRBV11-2 and TRBJ1-3, with 7 bases identical to TRBD1. Unmatched junction bases numbered 5, after V lost 3 bases and J lost 0 bases. This CDR3 spans 16 amino acids. Germline V lookup: CDR1 SGHAT, CDR2 FQNNGV. CDR3 amino acids: CASSLGTASSGNTIYF. CDR3 nucleotides: TGTGCCAGCAGCTTGGGGACAGCCTCCTCTGGAAACACCATATATTTT. The full variable domain, completed using reference TRBV11-2 and TRBJ1-3, is EAGVAQSPRYKIIEKRQSVAFWCNPISGHATLYWYQQILGQGPKLLIQFQNNGVVDDSQLPKDRFSAERLKGVDSTLKIQPAKLEDSAVYLCASSLGTASSGNTIYFGEGSWLTVV.

CDR3 residues: CASSWGTHYGYTF. The CDR3 DNA sequence: TGCGCCAGCAGCTGGGGGACACACTATGGCTACACCTTC. The chain is built from TRBV5-1 and TRBJ1-2, with D tentatively TRBD1 (6 bases). The CDR3 sequence is 13 residues long. V gave up 3 bases and J gave up 3 bases, with 9 bases separating them. Per the germline V gene, CDR1 is SGHRS and CDR2 is YFSETQ.

This clone was picked up a small number of times. This chain links TRBV5-4 with TRBJ2-5, with 9 nucleotides matching TRBD2. CDR1 is SGHNT and CDR2 is YYREEE in the germline V gene (reference sequence). Losses at the gene ends were 4 bases for V and 4 bases for J; bases not matched to a gene: 5. The CDR3 runs 14 residues. In DNA form, the CDR3 reads TGTGCCAGCAGCGGCGGGGGGGGTAGAGAGACCCAGTACTTC. This sequence encodes CASSGGGGRETQYF. The full variable domain, in which reference TRBV5-4 and TRBJ2-5 provide the parts outside the CDR3, is ETGVTQSPTHLIKTRGQQVTLRCSSQSGHNTVSWYQQALGQGPQFIFQYYREEENGRGNFPPRFSGLQFPNYSSELNVNALELDDSALYLCASSGGGGRETQYFGPGTRLLVL.

This clone was recorded a few times. The CDR3 protein is CASQGNTEAFF. DNA of the CDR3: TGTGCCAGCCAGGGGAACACTGAAGCTTTCTTT. V is TRBV7-9 and J is TRBJ1-1; possibly TRBD1 for D (5 bases). The germline gives CDR1 SEHNR, CDR2 FQNEAQ (reference sequence). V was pared by 8 bases and J by 1 base, with 5 bases between. The CDR3 totals 11 residues.

CDR3 loop: CASSRLGQVTGNTIYF. CDR3 nucleotide sequence: TGCGCCAGCAGCCGATTGGGACAGGTCACTGGAAACACCATATATTTT. This chain links TRBV4-1 with TRBJ1-3, with TRBD1 matching 8 bases. J was trimmed by 2 bases and V by 4 bases; bases with no gene match: 7. Germline V gives CDR1 MGHRA, CDR2 YSYEKL. This CDR3 region has 16 residues.

CDR3 DNA sequence: TGTGCCAGCAGCCCCCAGGGAGGGGCTAATGAAAAACTGTTTTTT. Amino acids: CASSPQGGANEKLFF. The gene calls are TRBV3-1 (or the pseudogene TRBV3-2) and TRBJ1-4; TRBD1 might be the D (5 bases). The CDR3 spans 15 residues. Trimming removed 4 bases from V and 3 bases from J, with 12 bases in between. Germline CDR1 and CDR2: LGHDT and YNNKEL (reference sequence).

V is TRBV5-1 and J is TRBJ2-1; 7 bases map to TRBD1. This CDR3 comprises 14 residues. Germline V lookup: CDR1 SGHRS, CDR2 YFSETQ. V was clipped by 6 bases and J by 10 bases; unmatched bases: 13. CDR3 in amino acids: CASNPGQSGGEQFF. In DNA form, the CDR3 reads TGCGCCAGCAATCCGGGACAGTCCGGTGGGGAGCAGTTCTTC.

The chain couples TRBV19 to TRBJ2-1; D remains unclear. CDR1 and CDR2 from the germline V gene are LNHDA and SQIVND (reference sequence). This CDR3 region has 15 residues. V lost 5 bases to trimming and J lost 6 bases, with 17 bases between them. CDR3 DNA sequence: TGTGCCAGTAGTTTCCCCTCGCAGCGTCGCAATGAGCAGTTCTTC. Residues: CASSFPSQRRNEQFF. The full variable domain, completed using reference TRBV19 and TRBJ2-1, is DGGITQSPKYLFRKEGQNVTLSCEQNLNHDAMYWYRQDPGQGLRLIYYSQIVNDFQKGDIAEGYSVSREKKESFPLTVTSAQKNPTAFYLCASSFPSQRRNEQFFGPGTRLTVL.

V usage is TRBV4-1 and J usage is TRBJ2-1; 11 bases line up with TRBD2. V lost 0 bases, J lost 0 bases, and 7 bases stayed unmatched. This CDR3 region has 19 residues. CDR1 and CDR2 (germline): MGHRA, YSYEKL. The CDR3 nucleotides are TGCGCCAGCAGCCAAGATCTACCCCTAGCGGGGGGCTCCTACAATGAGCAGTTCTTC. Protein sequence: CASSQDLPLAGGSYNEQFF.

The chain couples TRBV5-1 to TRBJ2-7, with 7 bases that match TRBD1. The CDR3 covers 12 residues. Trimming removed 0 bases from V and 6 bases from J; junction bases left unmatched: 0. The V gene's germline CDR1 is SGHRS and CDR2 YFSETQ. CDR3 amino acids: CASSLAGGEQYF. The CDR3 region has the DNA TGCGCCAGCAGCTTGGCAGGGGGCGAGCAGTACTTC. Full variable domain (remainder filled in from reference TRBV5-1 and TRBJ2-7): KAGVTQTPRYLIKTRGQQVTLSCSPISGHRSVSWYQQTPGQGLQFLFEYFSETQRNKGNFPGRFSGRQFSNSRSEMNVSTLELGDSALYLCASSLAGGEQYFGPGTRLTVT.

The gene calls are TRBV27 and TRBJ1-4; the match to TRBD1 covers 9 bases. The germline V gene encodes CDR1 MNHEY and CDR2 SMNVEV (reference sequence). This CDR3 is built from 15 residues. With 5 bases clipped from V and 8 bases from J, the junction kept 9 bases outside the gene matches. The CDR3 reads CASSPGDREEEKLFF. As DNA, the CDR3 is TGTGCCAGCAGTCCGGGGGACAGGGAGGAAGAAAAACTGTTTTTT. Combining the CDR3 with reference TRBV27 and TRBJ1-4 gives the whole variable domain EAQVTQNPRYLITVTGKKLTVTCSQNMNHEYMSWYRQDPGLGLRQIYYSMNVEVTDKGDVPEGYKVSRKEKRNFPLILESPSPNQTSLYFCASSPGDREEEKLFFGSGTQLSVL.

The rearrangement joins TRBV5-5 to TRBJ1-1; tentatively, D is TRBD1 (6 bases). CDR3 length equals 14 residues. The V end lost 7 bases, the J end lost 0 bases, and 13 bases lay between the germline ends. CDR1 is SGHKS and CDR2 is YYEKEE in the germline V gene (reference sequence). This chain's CDR3 is CASARTEMNTEAFF. The CDR3 nucleotides read TGTGCCAGCGCAAGGACAGAAATGAACACTGAAGCTTTCTTT.

This clone was seen just once. The V call is TRBV11-2, the J call TRBJ2-1; weak D call: TRBD1 (6 bases). Germline lookup yields CDR1 SGHAT and CDR2 FQNNGV. V shed 5 bases and J shed 5 bases, with 10 bases lying between them. CDR3 length equals 13 residues. The CDR3 region is CASSPGTNNEQFF. In nucleotides, the CDR3 is TGTGCCAGCAGCCCCGGGACAAACAATGAGCAGTTCTTC.

This clone has a handful of counts. The chain uses TRBV4-2 and TRBJ2-2, with 7 bases aligning to TRBD2. The CDR3 spans 15 residues. J lost 6 bases, V lost 6 bases, and 10 bases had no gene match. Germline V gives CDR1 LGHNA, CDR2 YNFKEQ. CDR3 sequence reads: CASRPRLLASGELFF. The CDR3 region has the DNA TGTGCCAGCAGACCCCGTTTACTAGCGTCCGGGGAGCTGTTTTTT.

This clone was seen a handful of times. The chain links TRBV9 to TRBJ1-1, with 8 bases that match TRBD1. J gave up 4 bases and V 4 bases, and 6 bases lay outside the gene matches. This CDR3 is 14 amino acids long. The germline V gene has CDR1 SGDLS and CDR2 YYNGEE. The CDR3 DNA is TGTGCCAGCAGCCTCGGACAGGGATCCACTGAAGCTTTCTTT. The encoded protein is CASSLGQGSTEAFF.

This sequence joins TRBV2 and TRBJ1-1; no reliable D call. The ends were cut back, 1 base at V and 4 bases at J, with 10 bases in the middle. The CDR3 runs to 14 residues. Germline CDR1 is SNHLY and CDR2 is FYNNEI. The DNA of the CDR3 is TGTGCCAGCAGTGAAGGTTCAGCGAGCACTGAAGCTTTCTTT. This encodes CASSEGSASTEAFF.

The rearrangement uses TRBV18 and TRBJ2-5; the match to TRBD1 covers 10 bases. J lost 5 bases, V lost 2 bases, and 8 bases had no gene match. CDR1 is KGHSH, CDR2 LQKENI, per germline. The CDR3 totals 16 residues. This CDR3 reads CASSPGQGGAVETQYF. The CDR3 DNA reads as TGTGCCAGCTCACCAGGACAGGGGGGGGCTGTGGAGACCCAGTACTTC.